This T cell receptor beta chain was captured in a study of tumor and adjacent non-tumor tissue in lung cancer. The template was RNA from unsorted bulk tissue. Three rounds of nested PCR, following a modified ARM-PCR protocol, produced the TCRbeta library. TCRdb re-called the multiplex PCR reads through MiXCR, storing one row per CDR3 protein. This repertoire shows around 86,000 distinct CDR3 sequences, roughly 72% found once; its top ten account for about a tenth. Germline V gene data show CDR1 as SEHNR and CDR2 as FQNEAQ (reference sequence). The CDR3 length is 18 residues. The ends lost 3 bases at V and 6 bases at J; junction bases unmatched: 13. A note on this clonotype: A much larger clone lies one base from this, so it may be a read error.

This chain joins TRBV7-9 and TRBJ2-2, with 10 bases lining up with TRBD2. This clonotype originated in a woman aged 40 to 55 with non-small cell lung cancer. Material: lung tumor tissue. In DNA, the CDR3 is TGTGCCAGCAGCTTTTTAGGTGCTAGCGGGGGACCATCCGGGGAGCTGTTTTTT. It translates to CASSFLGASGGPSGELFF.